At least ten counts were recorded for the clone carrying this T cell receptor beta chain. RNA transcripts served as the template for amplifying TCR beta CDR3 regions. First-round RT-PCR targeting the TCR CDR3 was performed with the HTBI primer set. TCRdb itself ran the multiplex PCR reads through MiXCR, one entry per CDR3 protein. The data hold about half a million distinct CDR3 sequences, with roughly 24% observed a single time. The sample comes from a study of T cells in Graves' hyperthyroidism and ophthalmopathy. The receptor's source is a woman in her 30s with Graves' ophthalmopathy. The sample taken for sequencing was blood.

The CDR3 spells CASSYDRAGAEAFF. DNA of the CDR3: TGTGCCAGCAGTTACGACAGGGCTGGCGCTGAAGCTTTCTTT. The chain recombines TRBV6-5 with TRBJ1-1; 7 positions match TRBD1. The germline V gene has CDR1 MNHEY and CDR2 SVGAGI. V was clipped by 2 bases and J by 6 bases; unmatched bases: 6. The CDR3 has 14 residues.